This TCR beta chain was retrieved from a study of identical twins. This clonotype turned up a few times. Antigen: not known. Overall study findings and caveats: Clonotypes of the beta chain that were abundant in cord blood carried fewer insertions (memory repertoires showed none).

This CDR3 is built from 16 residues. Germline CDR1 is DFQATT and CDR2 is SNEGSKA (reference sequence). Trimming left V 0 bases short and J 0 bases short, with 12 bases between. TCRdb called the 5' RACE reads again in MiXCR, with one record for every CDR3 protein. The table lists under 800,000 distinct CDR3 sequences, about 20% of them singletons. The sample was also linked to a second study, of T cells expressing NK-cell markers. That work states: Dominant NKG2C+ clonotypes accounted for roughly 1.0-7.0% of CD8+ T cells in more than five donors. A few of the donors also had these clonotypes leading their CD3+CD56-NKG2C+ fraction.

Sequences were obtained from PBMCs. V is TRBV20-1 and J is TRBJ2-1, with TRBD2 as a possible D gene (5 bases). The sequence was collected from a young woman in good health. The CDR3 here is CSARDQRAGSYNEQFF. Here the CDR3 DNA reads TGCAGTGCTAGAGATCAGAGGGCGGGCTCCTACAATGAGCAGTTCTTC.